Below, 8 T cell receptor beta chains from the same sample are listed, as sequenced in a study of identical twins. TCRdb re-derived calls from the 5' RACE reads in MiXCR, one entry per CDR3 protein. The data hold some 590,000 distinct CDR3 sequences, with 7.5% to 10% observed a single time. These records were also assigned to another study, of yellow fever vaccine responses in identical twins.

Source material: PBMCs. The receptors here all came from a woman aged 18-35 years in good health.

This chain links TRBV28 with TRBJ2-1, with D possibly matching TRBD2 (5 bases). The CDR3 consists of 13 residues. V was shortened by 2 bases and J by 10 bases, with 12 bases between the two germline ends. From germline, CDR1 is MDHEN and CDR2 SYDVKM. CDR3 protein: CASSLPSFGEQFF. CDR3 coding DNA: TGTGCCAGCAGTTTACCTAGCTTTGGCGAGCAGTTCTTC.

The J gene is TRBJ2-3, the V gene TRBV20-1; no firm D call. The CDR3 is 15 amino acids. Trimming left V 0 bases short and J 0 bases short, with 10 bases between. CDR1 DFQATT and CDR2 SNEGSKA come from the germline V gene (reference sequence). CDR3 amino acids: CSARDFGQSTDTQYF. The DNA for the CDR3 is TGCAGTGCTAGAGATTTCGGGCAGAGCACAGATACGCAGTATTTT.

V usage is TRBV4-3 and J usage is TRBJ2-1, with a weak D call TRBD1 (6 bases). Germline values: CDR1 LGHNA, CDR2 YSLEER. Trimming took off 1 base at V and 9 bases at J, with 16 bases between the two ends. The CDR3 is 15 residues long. The CDR3 protein is CASSQGRQGLGEQFF. CDR3 sequence (DNA): TGCGCCAGCAGCCAAGGACGGCAGGGGCTCGGTGAGCAGTTCTTC.

This clonotype was detected a few times. The gene calls are TRBV20-1 and TRBJ2-1; 14 nucleotides match TRBD2. The germline gives CDR1 DFQATT, CDR2 SNEGSKA (reference sequence). Trimming removed 3 bases from V and 4 bases from J; junction bases left unmatched: 8. CDR3 length equals 17 residues. The CDR3 sequence: CSARVPGTSGSYNEQFF. The DNA of the CDR3 is TGCAGTGCTAGGGTACCTGGGACTAGCGGGAGTTACAATGAGCAGTTCTTC.

This clonotype was seen ten or more times. The chain is built from TRBV29-1 and TRBJ1-6; tentative D call: TRBD1 (5 bases). Germline V gene sequence: CDR1 SQVTM, CDR2 ANQGSEA. Trimming removed 1 base from V and 5 bases from J, with 15 bases in between. CDR3 size: 16 residues. The CDR3 nucleotides are TGCAGCGTTGAAGGCTCGACAGTTAGCCATAATTCACCCCTCCACTTT. Translating gives CSVEGSTVSHNSPLHF.

The chain combines TRBV7-9 with TRBJ2-5, with 9 nucleotides matching TRBD1. CDR3 length equals 17 residues. CDR1 and CDR2 from the germline V gene are SEHNR and FQNEAQ (reference sequence). The V and J ends lost 3 bases and 2 bases, in that order; junction bases with no gene match: 10. The DNA of the CDR3 is TGTGCCAGCAGCTTGGGCATGGGACAGGGAACGCAAGAGACCCAGTACTTC. This translates into CASSLGMGQGTQETQYF.

This clonotype was detected ten times or more. This chain connects TRBV7-2 to TRBJ2-5; 8 bases line up with TRBD2. The junction had 3 bases not matched to a gene; V was cut back by 5 bases and J by 4 bases. The CDR3 covers 13 residues. CDR1 and CDR2 from the germline V gene are SGHTA and FQGNSA. Here the CDR3 reads CASSPSGRETQYF. The CDR3 DNA reads TGTGCCAGCAGCCCCAGCGGGAGAGAGACCCAGTACTTC.

This chain connects TRBV27 to TRBJ2-1, with TRBD1 matching over 8 bases. This CDR3 has 15 residues. Trimming took 4 bases from V and 2 from J; bases not matched to a gene: 4. The germline CDR1 and CDR2 sequences are MNHEY and SMNVEV (reference sequence). CDR3 bases: TGTGCCAGCAGTTCGCAGGGGGCGGCCTACAATGAGCAGTTCTTC. Translated: CASSSQGAAYNEQFF.